Given below is one T cell receptor beta chain in context. The record originates from a study of blood T cell repertoires in COVID-19. Study overall: From T cells, B-cell-depleted T cells, or PBMCs came the material, which was cDNA or gDNA.

Some clones are missing from TCRdb's copy, which holds only in-frame ones; the method was immunoSEQ multiplex PCR. The repertoire holds approximately 74,000 clones, with about 86% as singletons. Germline CDR1 and CDR2: LNHDA and SQIVND (reference sequence). V lost 7 bases, J lost 2 bases, and 10 bases lay in between. The CDR3 sequence is 13 residues long. The source of this sequence is a woman aged 80 or over with active or convalescent COVID-19. This sequence joins TRBV19 and TRBJ2-3, with TRBD1 as a possible D gene (5 bases). The material sequenced was peripheral blood. Here the CDR3 DNA reads TGTGCCAGTAAGACAGACTTCACAGATACGCAGTATTTT. Encoded protein: CASKTDFTDTQYF.